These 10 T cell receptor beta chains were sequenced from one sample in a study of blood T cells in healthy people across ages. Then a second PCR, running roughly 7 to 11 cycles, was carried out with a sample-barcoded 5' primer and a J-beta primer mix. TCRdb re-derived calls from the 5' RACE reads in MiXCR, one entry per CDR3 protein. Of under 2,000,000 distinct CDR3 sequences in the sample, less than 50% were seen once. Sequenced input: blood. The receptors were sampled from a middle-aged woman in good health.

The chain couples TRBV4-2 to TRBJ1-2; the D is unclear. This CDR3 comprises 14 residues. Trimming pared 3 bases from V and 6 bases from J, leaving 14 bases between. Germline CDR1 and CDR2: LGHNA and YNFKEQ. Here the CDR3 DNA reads TGTGCCAGCAGCCACCCCGACGTGGTAGATGGCTACACCTTC. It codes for CASSHPDVVDGYTF.

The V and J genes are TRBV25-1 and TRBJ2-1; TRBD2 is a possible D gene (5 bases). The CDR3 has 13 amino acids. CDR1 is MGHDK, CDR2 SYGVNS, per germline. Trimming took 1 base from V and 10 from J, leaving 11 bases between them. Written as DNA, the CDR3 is TGTGCCAGCAGTGAATCCGGGGTGGGAGAGCAGTTCTTC. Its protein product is CASSESGVGEQFF.

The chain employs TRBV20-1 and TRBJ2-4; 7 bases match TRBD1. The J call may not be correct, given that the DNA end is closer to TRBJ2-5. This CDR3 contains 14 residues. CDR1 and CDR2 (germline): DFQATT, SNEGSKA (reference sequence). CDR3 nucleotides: TGCAGTGCCCTCAGGACAGGAAATGGAGAGACCCAGTACTTC. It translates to CSALRTGNGETQYF.

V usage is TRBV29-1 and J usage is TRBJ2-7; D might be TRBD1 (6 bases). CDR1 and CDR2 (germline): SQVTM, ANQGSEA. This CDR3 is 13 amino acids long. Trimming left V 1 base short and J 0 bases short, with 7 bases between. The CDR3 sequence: CSVEGGGSYEQYF. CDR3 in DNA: TGCAGCGTTGAAGGAGGGGGCTCCTACGAGCAGTACTTC.

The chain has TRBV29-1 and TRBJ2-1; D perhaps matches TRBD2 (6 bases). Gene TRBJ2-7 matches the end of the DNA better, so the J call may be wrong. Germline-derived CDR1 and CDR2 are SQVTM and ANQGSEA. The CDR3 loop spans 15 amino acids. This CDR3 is CSLEAGPTFYNEQYF. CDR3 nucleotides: TGCAGCCTCGAGGCGGGACCTACCTTCTACAATGAGCAGTACTTC.

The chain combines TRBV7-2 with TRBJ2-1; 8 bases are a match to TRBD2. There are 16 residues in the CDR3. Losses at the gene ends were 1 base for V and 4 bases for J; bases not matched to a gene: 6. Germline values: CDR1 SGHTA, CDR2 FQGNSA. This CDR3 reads CASSLESGGPYNEQFF. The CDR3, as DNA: TGTGCCAGCAGCTTAGAGAGCGGGGGCCCATACAATGAGCAGTTCTTC.

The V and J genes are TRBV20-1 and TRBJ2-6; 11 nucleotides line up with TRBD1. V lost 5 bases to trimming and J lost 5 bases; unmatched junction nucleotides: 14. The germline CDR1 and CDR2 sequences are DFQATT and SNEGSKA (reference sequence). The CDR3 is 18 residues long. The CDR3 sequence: CSAVPEDRGLLRANVLTF. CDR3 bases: TGCAGTGCTGTTCCGGAGGACAGGGGGCTCCTGAGGGCCAACGTCCTGACTTTC.

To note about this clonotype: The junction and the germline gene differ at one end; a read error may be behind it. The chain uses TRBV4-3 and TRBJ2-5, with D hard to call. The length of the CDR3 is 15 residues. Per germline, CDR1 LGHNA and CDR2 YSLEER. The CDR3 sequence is CASSQDPTRQEAQYF. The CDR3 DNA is TGCGCCAGCAGCCAAGATCCGACACGGCAAGAGGCCCAGTACTTC.

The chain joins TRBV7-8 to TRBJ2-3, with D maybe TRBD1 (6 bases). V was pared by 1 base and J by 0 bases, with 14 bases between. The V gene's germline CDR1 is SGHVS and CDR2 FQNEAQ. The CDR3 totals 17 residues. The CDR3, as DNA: TGTGCCAGCAGCTTAGTTACAGGGCATTTTAGCACAGATACGCAGTATTTT. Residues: CASSLVTGHFSTDTQYF. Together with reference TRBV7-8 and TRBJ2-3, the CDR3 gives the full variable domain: GAGVSQSPRYKVAKRGQDVALRCDPISGHVSLFWYQQALGQGPEFLTYFQNEAQLDKSGLPSDRFFAERPEGSVSTLKIQRTQQEDSAVYLCASSLVTGHFSTDTQYFGPGTRLTVL.

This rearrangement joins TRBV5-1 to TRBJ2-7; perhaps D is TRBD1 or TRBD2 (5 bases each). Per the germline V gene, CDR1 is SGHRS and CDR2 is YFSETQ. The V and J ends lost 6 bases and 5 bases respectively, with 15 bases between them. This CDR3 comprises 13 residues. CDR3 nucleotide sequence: TGCGCCAGCATCGGGGCAGGGATTAACGAGCAGTACTTC. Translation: CASIGAGINEQYF.